Sequencing of this T cell receptor beta chain was carried out in a study of blood T cell repertoires in COVID-19. Across the study: The United States, Italy and Spain were the sources of the acute and convalescent COVID-19 samples.

How the authors handled the data: Researchers report that nucleated cell counts were estimated from reference gene primer amplification. TCRdb keeps only in-frame clones here, not all; method: immunoSEQ multiplex PCR. V and J calls and clone size are copied from that table; D and trimming were computed from the DNA. The table shows fewer than 350,000 clones, with 75% to 90% occurring only once. Germline loops: CDR1 MDHEN, CDR2 SYDVKM. The CDR3 spans 16 residues. V dropped 1 base and J dropped 2; count of bases not matched to a gene: 2. Participants spanned ages roughly 18 to 95 years and resided in roughly 22 US areas. It was within 2 weeks before study entry that exposed participants met a COVID-19 case.

This receptor was obtained from a woman under 40 who had been exposed to COVID-19. Source material: PBMCs or T cells enriched from blood (not recorded which). The chain is built from TRBV28 and TRBJ2-2, with 9 bases lining up with TRBD2. For the CDR3, the DNA is TGTGCCAGCAGTTTATTCCTAGCGGGAAACACCGGGGAGCTGTTTTTT. The encoded protein is CASSLFLAGNTGELFF.